This is a list of T cell receptor beta chains from one sample in a study of T cell responses to AZD1222 COVID-19 vaccine. The method was immunoSEQ multiplex PCR; TCRdb's version includes in-frame clones alone and lacks a portion of them. The sample has 200,000 or so clones, about 93% seen once; the top ten hold less than 1.2%. The sequencing used peripheral blood, collected 28 days after the second AZD1222 dose. These receptors all stem from an adult who received the AZD1222 COVID-19 vaccine. CDR3s leave out the opening cysteine and the closing phenylalanine or tryptophan. D genes are given only for firm matches. Part of the rows lack a size; the others show once, few, many or a class for expanded clones.

clone_size	v_call	j_call	d_call	cdr3_aa
-	TRBV20-1	TRBJ2-1	TRBD1	SASLTGQLYNEQF
-	TRBV5-1	TRBJ1-2	TRBD1	ASSLNRGQDYGYT
-	TRBV2	TRBJ2-4	-	AITGNLAKNIQY
-	TRBV24-1	TRBJ1-2	-	ATSDPRGGGGYT
-	TRBV30	TRBJ2-5	-	AWEYRNPLCGDQY
few	TRBV5-1	TRBJ2-3	TRBD2	ASSLPSGGATDTQY
once	TRBV2	TRBJ1-1	-	ASSGGVRNTEAF
-	TRBV3-1/TRBV3-2	TRBJ1-1	-	ASSRIGGNEAF
-	TRBV9	TRBJ1-2	TRBD1	ASSSRQGRDGYT
-	TRBV19	TRBJ2-1	TRBD1	ASSPYRGPYNEQF
-	TRBV18	TRBJ1-4	-	ASSPMESVEKLF
-	TRBV11-1	TRBJ2-2	-	ASSFFGVGGELF
-	TRBV10-1	TRBJ2-7	-	ASRTGGGGEQY
once	TRBV6-1	TRBJ2-2	-	ASSEFQHNTGELF
-	TRBV19	TRBJ2-2	-	ASMGVGLPGPNTGELF
-	TRBV6-5	TRBJ2-4	TRBD2	ASRVAGGSKNIQY
-	TRBV10-2	TRBJ2-5	TRBD1	ASSDARGKETQY
-	TRBV7-9	TRBJ2-7	-	ASSYRDGGRGEQY